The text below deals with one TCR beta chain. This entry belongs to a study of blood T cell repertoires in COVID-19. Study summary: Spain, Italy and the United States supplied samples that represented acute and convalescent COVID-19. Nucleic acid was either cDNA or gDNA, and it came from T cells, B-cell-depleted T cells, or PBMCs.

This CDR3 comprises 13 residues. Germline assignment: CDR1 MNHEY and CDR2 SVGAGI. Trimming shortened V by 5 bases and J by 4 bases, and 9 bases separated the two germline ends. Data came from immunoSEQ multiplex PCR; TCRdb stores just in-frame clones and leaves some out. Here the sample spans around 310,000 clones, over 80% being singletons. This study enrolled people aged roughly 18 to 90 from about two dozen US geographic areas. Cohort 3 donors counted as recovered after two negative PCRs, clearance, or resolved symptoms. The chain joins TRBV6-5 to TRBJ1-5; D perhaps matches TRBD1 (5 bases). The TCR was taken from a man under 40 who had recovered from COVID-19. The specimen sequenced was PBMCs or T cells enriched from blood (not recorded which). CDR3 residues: CASSPTGNQPQHF. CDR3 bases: TGTGCCAGCAGTCCCACAGGTAATCAGCCCCAGCATTTT.